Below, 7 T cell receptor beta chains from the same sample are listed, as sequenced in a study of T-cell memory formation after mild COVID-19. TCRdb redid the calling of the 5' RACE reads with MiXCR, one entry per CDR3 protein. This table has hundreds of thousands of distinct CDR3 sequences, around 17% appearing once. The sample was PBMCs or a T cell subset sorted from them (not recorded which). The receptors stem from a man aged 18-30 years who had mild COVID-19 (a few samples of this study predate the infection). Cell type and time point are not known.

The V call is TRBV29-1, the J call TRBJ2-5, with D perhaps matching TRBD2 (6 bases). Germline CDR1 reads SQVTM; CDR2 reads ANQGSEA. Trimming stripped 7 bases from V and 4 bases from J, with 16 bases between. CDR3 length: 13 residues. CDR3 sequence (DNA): TGCAGCGCCTCCGGGAGATTGGTAGAGACCCAGTACTTC. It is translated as CSASGRLVETQYF.

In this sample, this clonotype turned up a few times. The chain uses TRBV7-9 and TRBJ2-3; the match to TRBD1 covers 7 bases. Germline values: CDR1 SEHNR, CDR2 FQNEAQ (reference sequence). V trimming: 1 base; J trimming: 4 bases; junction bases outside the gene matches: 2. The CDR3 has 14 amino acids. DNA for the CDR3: TGTGCCAGCAGCTTAGTCGACAGGGCAGATACGCAGTATTTT. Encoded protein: CASSLVDRADTQYF.

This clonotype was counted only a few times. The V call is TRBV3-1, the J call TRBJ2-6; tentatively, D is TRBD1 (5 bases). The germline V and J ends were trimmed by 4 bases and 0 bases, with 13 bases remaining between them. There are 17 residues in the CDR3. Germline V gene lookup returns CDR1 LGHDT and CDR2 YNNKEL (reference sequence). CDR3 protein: CASSRFLGLSGANVLTF. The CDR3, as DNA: TGTGCCAGCAGCCGCTTTCTGGGGCTCTCTGGGGCCAACGTCCTGACTTTC.

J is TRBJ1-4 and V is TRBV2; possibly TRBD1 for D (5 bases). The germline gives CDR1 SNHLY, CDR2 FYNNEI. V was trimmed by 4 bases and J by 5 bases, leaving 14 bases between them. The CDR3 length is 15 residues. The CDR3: CASSGASGANEKLFF. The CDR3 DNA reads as TGTGCCAGCAGTGGTGCCAGCGGGGCAAATGAAAAACTGTTTTTT.

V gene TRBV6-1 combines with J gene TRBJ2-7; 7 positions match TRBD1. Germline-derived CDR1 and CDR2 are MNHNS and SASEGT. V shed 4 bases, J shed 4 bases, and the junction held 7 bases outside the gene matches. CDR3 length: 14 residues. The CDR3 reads CASSVDRALYEQYF. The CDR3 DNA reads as TGTGCCAGCAGTGTAGACAGGGCATTATACGAGCAGTACTTC.

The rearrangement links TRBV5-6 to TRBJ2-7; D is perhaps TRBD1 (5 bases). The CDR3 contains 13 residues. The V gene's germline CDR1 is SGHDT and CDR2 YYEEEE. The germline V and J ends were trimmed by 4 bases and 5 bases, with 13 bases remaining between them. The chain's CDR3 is CASSGTGIDEQYF. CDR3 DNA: TGTGCCAGCAGCGGTACAGGTATCGACGAGCAGTACTTC.

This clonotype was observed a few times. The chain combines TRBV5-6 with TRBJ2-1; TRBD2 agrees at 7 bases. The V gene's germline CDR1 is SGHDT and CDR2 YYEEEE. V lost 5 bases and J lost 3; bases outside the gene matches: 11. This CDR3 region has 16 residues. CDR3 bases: TGTGCCAGCAGTTTGTGGAGCGGGGTTGTCTACAATGAGCAGTTCTTC. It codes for CASSLWSGVVYNEQFF.